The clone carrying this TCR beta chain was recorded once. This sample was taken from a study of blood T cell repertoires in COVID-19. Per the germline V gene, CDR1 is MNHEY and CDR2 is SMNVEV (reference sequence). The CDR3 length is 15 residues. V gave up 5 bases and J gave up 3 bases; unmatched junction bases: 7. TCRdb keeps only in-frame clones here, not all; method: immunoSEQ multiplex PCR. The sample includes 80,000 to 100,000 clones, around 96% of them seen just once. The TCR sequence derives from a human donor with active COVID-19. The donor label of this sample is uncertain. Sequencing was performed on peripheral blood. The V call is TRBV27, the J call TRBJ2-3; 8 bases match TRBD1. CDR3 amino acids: CASSKDRVRTDTQYF. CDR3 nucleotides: TGTGCCAGCAGTAAGGACAGGGTGCGGACAGATACGCAGTATTTT.